This T cell receptor (beta chain) emerged from a study of spatial heterogeneity in lung cancer (dated by TCRdb to about 2019). The study in broad terms: More beta-chain than alpha-chain transcripts were consistently detected, likely reflecting higher beta-chain transcript abundance. In the raw uncorrected reads, each unique combination of TCR and UMI appeared more than ten times on average. Nonsynonymous mutation counts, determined by whole-exome sequencing of tumor tissue, were related to features of the TCR repertoire. In non-small cell lung cancer, the study quantitatively compared TCR alpha and beta repertoires across several tumor regions, matched nontumor lung, and blood. Both alpha and beta chains were TCR-sequenced in samples taken at surgery, namely 220 tumor regions, under 80 matched nontumor lung samples and a few dozen PBMC samples.

Library construction relied on 5' RACE. Data came from a NextSeq 500. The TCR library protocol attached a unique molecular identifier to each TCR cDNA molecule to allow correction of PCR and sequencing errors. The authors' pipeline ran thus. TCR identification, UMI-based error correction and CDR3 extraction were performed with Decombinator tools. TCRs above a frequency of 2 per 1,000, corresponding to the top 1% of the tumor frequency distribution, were defined as expanded. Rényi diversity was computed with the R vegan package after subsampling each repertoire 100 times to 5,000 TCRs. CDR3 similarity networks were built from amino acid triplet string-kernel similarity, connecting CDR3s with pairwise similarity above 0.82. The public reads were quality trimmed at Q25 with fastp and then assembled into clones with MiXCR by TCRdb, keeping productive beta chains. Rows matching on CDR3 protein sequence are summarized as one entry with the most common DNA and genes. None of the V and J calls come from the authors' own analysis; TCRdb made them. The sample data list fewer than 25,000 distinct CDR3 sequences, and 3% to 4% of these were observed just once. The leading ten clones occupy 29% of the sample.

Study-level results and caveats: Additional single-cell paired TCR alpha and beta sequencing was considered necessary to confirm, at a functional level, the hypothesis that regional TCRs recognize regional mutations. Ubiquitous expanded tumor TCRs showed up in blood more often at tumor resection than at routine follow-up.

This clonotype was observed many times. The antigen it recognizes is unknown. No base quality information exists; no much larger clone differs at one position. What the time point label conveys for this sample: sample taken at primary tumor resection. Whole RNA extracted from tumor and nontumor lung tissue, or from cryopreserved PBMC samples, was used for TCR sequencing without cell sorting. Donors were approximately 72 patients with early-stage, untreated non-small cell lung cancer from the lung TRACERx cohort. Only patients for whom sufficient RNA was available from at least two tumor regions were selected for TCR sequencing. CDR1 is given as MGHDK and CDR2 as SYGVNS, both from the germline V gene. The CDR3 holds 14 amino acids from the cysteine to the phenylalanine. Left in the record is the CDR3 DNA by itself, 42 bases read in frame from the first base. Trimming removed 2 bases from V and 7 bases from J, leaving 11 bases between the germline ends.

This clonotype was obtained from a female donor with early-stage non-small cell lung cancer. The chain links TRBV25-1 with TRBJ1-4; the D gene lacks a confident call. Source: PBMCs, taken at surgery. CDR3 reads: CASSEDGEVEKLFF. Read as DNA, the sequence is TGTGCCAGCAGTGAAGATGGGGAGGTTGAAAAACTGTTTTTT.